Shown below are 17 T cell receptor beta chains from a single sample sequenced in a study of T cell clones after liver transplantation. Here immunoSEQ multiplex PCR was the method, and the copy in TCRdb shows in-frame clones only, minus some. The sample includes about 19,000 clones, roughly 88% of them seen just once. The sequenced sample was CD8+ T cells from blood, obtained before liver transplant. These receptors originate from a human donor who received a liver transplant.

This rearrangement joins TRBV4-2 to TRBJ1-1; 9 bases align to TRBD1. The germline gives CDR1 LGHNA, CDR2 YNFKEQ. V lost 3 bases, J lost 3 bases, and 2 bases stayed unmatched. This CDR3 is 14 amino acids long. The CDR3 sequence: CASSQGQGDTEAFF. The CDR3 DNA reads as TGTGCCAGCAGCCAGGGACAGGGCGACACTGAAGCTTTCTTT.

The chain is built from TRBV15 and TRBJ2-7; 12 bases map to TRBD1. CDR1 is LNHNV and CDR2 is YYDKDF in the germline V gene (reference sequence). V lost 1 base and J lost 7; bases outside the gene matches: 2. This CDR3 has 14 residues. The CDR3 here is CATSRGDRGQEQYF. The CDR3 nucleotides are TGTGCCACCAGCAGAGGGGACAGGGGGCAGGAGCAGTACTTC.

In DNA form, the CDR3 reads TGCGCCAGCAGCCAAGATTCTGAACTCCTTAACTATGGCTACACCTTC. Protein product: CASSQDSELLNYGYTF. The chain employs TRBV4-1 and TRBJ1-2; D remains unclear. Germline CDR1 and CDR2: MGHRA and YSYEKL. Trimming left V 0 bases short and J 1 base short, with 12 bases between. CDR3 length equals 16 residues.

The chain recombines TRBV9 with TRBJ1-1; no clear D. This CDR3 contains 13 residues. Trimming shortened V by 0 bases and J by 6 bases, and 9 bases separated the two germline ends. Per germline, CDR1 SGDLS and CDR2 YYNGEE. CDR3 DNA: TGTGCCAGCAGCGTAGATCCAGGCGCTGAAGCTTTCTTT. Amino acid sequence: CASSVDPGAEAFF. The complete variable domain, with remaining parts taken from reference TRBV9 and TRBJ1-1, reads DSGVTQTPKHLITATGQRVTLRCSPRSGDLSVYWYQQSLDQGLQFLIQYYNGEERAKGNILERFSAQQFPDLHSELNLSSLELGDSALYFCASSVDPGAEAFFGQGTRLTVV.

This CDR3 reads CASSTGEGAGANVLTF. The CDR3 coding sequence is TGTGCCAGTAGCACAGGAGAAGGGGCTGGGGCCAACGTCCTGACTTTC. The chain recombines TRBV19 with TRBJ2-6; D is perhaps TRBD1 (5 bases). Between the trimmed V and J ends, which lost 6 bases and 2 bases, there was a span of 14 bases. Germline lookup yields CDR1 LNHDA and CDR2 SQIVND (reference sequence). The CDR3 is 16 amino acids.

J is TRBJ2-7 and V is TRBV5-1, with D tentatively TRBD2 (5 bases). CDR3 length: 15 residues. CDR1 SGHRS and CDR2 YFSETQ come from the germline V gene. The V gene lost 0 bases and the J gene lost 0 bases, with 10 bases spanning the gap. The CDR3 coding sequence is TGCGCCAGCAGCTTGGGGGTGACTACCTCCTACGAGCAGTACTTC. Protein: CASSLGVTTSYEQYF.

The CDR3 DNA sequence: TGTGCCAGCAGTCTACAGGGAGGGGGCTACAATGAGCAGTTCTTC. Translated, it gives CASSLQGGGYNEQFF. V gene TRBV2 combines with J gene TRBJ2-1; tentative D call: TRBD2 (7 bases). V lost 5 bases and J 3 bases, leaving 14 bases between the germline ends. There are 15 residues in the CDR3. Germline V gene data show CDR1 as SNHLY and CDR2 as FYNNEI.

This CDR3 reads CASSFGVGPDTQYF. DNA for the CDR3: TGTGCCAGCAGCTTCGGGGTTGGCCCAGATACGCAGTATTTT. The rearrangement links TRBV7-2 to TRBJ2-3; a possible D gene is TRBD2 (5 bases). The CDR3 has 14 amino acids. Trimming took off 3 bases at V and 4 bases at J, with 11 bases between the two ends. Germline V CDR1 and CDR2: SGHTA, FQGNSA.

The rearrangement links TRBV19 to TRBJ2-3; 8 bases fit TRBD2. Trimming took 5 bases from V and 1 from J; bases not matched to a gene: 5. CDR1 and CDR2 (germline): LNHDA, SQIVND (reference sequence). The CDR3 is 15 amino acids. The CDR3 here is CASSFSGTGTDTQYF. CDR3 DNA sequence: TGTGCCAGTAGTTTTAGCGGGACTGGCACAGATACGCAGTATTTT.

This chain connects TRBV7-6 to TRBJ1-2; weak D call: TRBD1 (6 bases). From germline, CDR1 is SGHVS and CDR2 FNYEAQ. The CDR3 covers 12 residues. V gave up 5 bases and J gave up 8 bases, with 12 bases separating them. The CDR3 sequence is CASSPPGHGYTF. The CDR3 region has the DNA TGTGCCAGCAGCCCCCCGGGACACGGCTACACCTTC.

This clone appeared a few times. The genes are TRBV5-6 and TRBJ1-5; perhaps TRBD1 as D (6 bases). This CDR3 comprises 14 residues. Germline loops: CDR1 SGHDT, CDR2 YYEEEE. V gave up 5 bases and J gave up 6 bases, with 15 bases separating them. DNA for the CDR3: TGTGCCAGCAGACCCTGGGGAGGGGGTCAGCCCCAGCATTTT. The encoded protein is CASRPWGGGQPQHF.

The V gene is TRBV19, the J gene TRBJ2-2; D is unclear. This CDR3 contains 14 residues. The V end lost 7 bases, the J end lost 3 bases, and 12 bases lay between the germline ends. Germline values: CDR1 LNHDA, CDR2 SQIVND (reference sequence). This chain's CDR3 is CASTSRLYTGELFF. Written as DNA, the CDR3 is TGTGCCAGTACCTCTAGACTTTACACCGGGGAGCTGTTTTTT. Full variable domain (missing parts from reference TRBV19 and TRBJ2-2): DGGITQSPKYLFRKEGQNVTLSCEQNLNHDAMYWYRQDPGQGLRLIYYSQIVNDFQKGDIAEGYSVSREKKESFPLTVTSAQKNPTAFYLCASTSRLYTGELFFGEGSRLTVL.

The V gene is TRBV4-1, the J gene TRBJ2-2, with D possibly being TRBD2 (7 bases). Per the germline V gene, CDR1 is MGHRA and CDR2 is YSYEKL. V was shortened by 1 base and J by 7 bases, with 19 bases between the two germline ends. The CDR3 is 17 amino acids. CDR3 region: CASSQVGTGGKGGELFF. For the CDR3, the DNA is TGCGCCAGCAGCCAAGTGGGGACGGGGGGCAAAGGCGGGGAGCTGTTTTTT.

This clone was seen once. The V and J genes are TRBV9 and TRBJ1-1; 8 nucleotides line up with TRBD1. Germline CDR1 reads SGDLS; CDR2 reads YYNGEE. V lost 3 bases and J lost 4; bases outside the gene matches: 23. This CDR3 comprises 20 residues. Here the CDR3 DNA reads TGTGCCAGCAGCGACCCTGGGACAGGTCTAAGTCTCAGCCCAGGCACTGAAGCTTTCTTT. It is translated as CASSDPGTGLSLSPGTEAFF.

The chain combines TRBV19 with TRBJ2-1; 8 nucleotides align to TRBD2. V lost 3 bases to trimming and J lost 6 bases; unmatched junction nucleotides: 7. The CDR3 runs 15 residues. Germline-derived CDR1 and CDR2 are LNHDA and SQIVND (reference sequence). As DNA, the CDR3 is TGTGCCAGTAGTATTCATCCAGCGGGGGTCAATGAGCAGTTCTTC. Translation gives CASSIHPAGVNEQFF.

The rearrangement joins TRBV28 to TRBJ1-1; D possibly corresponds to TRBD1 (6 bases). V lost 0 bases and J lost 5, with 10 bases in between. The CDR3 has 14 amino acids. Looked up from germline, CDR1 is MDHEN and CDR2 is SYDVKM. The CDR3 is CASSLWAGETEAFF. As DNA, the CDR3 is TGTGCCAGCAGTTTATGGGCAGGGGAGACTGAAGCTTTCTTT.

The chain is built from TRBV5-4 and TRBJ2-7; D perhaps matches TRBD1 (6 bases). The germline V and J ends were trimmed by 3 bases and 3 bases, with 10 bases remaining between them. Per germline, CDR1 SGHNT and CDR2 YYREEE (reference sequence). The CDR3 has 13 residues. This chain's CDR3 is CASSSRDIYEQYF. The DNA of the CDR3 is TGTGCCAGCAGCTCCAGGGACATCTACGAGCAGTACTTC.